Shown below are 19 T cell receptor beta chains from a single sample sequenced in a study of vaccination and CD4 T cells after COVID-19. These TCRs' antigens remain unknown. The treatment here: approximately 10-day PBMC culture with coronavirus spike peptide pools or control peptides (ViraFEST assay). The study sequenced cultured CD4+ T cell DNA using the Oncomine TCR Beta short-read assay. TCRdb re-derived calls from the PCR reads in MiXCR, one entry per CDR3 protein. The data contain 20,000 to 30,000 distinct CDR3 sequences, more than 40% of them singletons. What was sequenced was CD4+ T cells from blood, cultured in vitro. Receptors originate from a human donor who had recovered from COVID-19.

V and J are TRBV6-5 and TRBJ1-2, with TRBD1 as a possible D gene (5 bases). Trimming stripped 4 bases from V and 8 bases from J, with 11 bases between. The CDR3 is made up of 12 amino acids. CDR1 and CDR2 from the germline V gene are MNHEY and SVGAGI. The CDR3 sequence is CASSFQGAGYTF. CDR3 sequence (DNA): TGTGCCAGCAGTTTTCAGGGAGCCGGCTACACCTTC.

The chain has TRBV30 and TRBJ2-7; D is possibly TRBD1 (6 bases). Trimming pared 2 bases from V and 1 base from J, leaving 18 bases between. The CDR3 consists of 16 residues. Germline CDR1 is GTSNPN and CDR2 is SVGIG (reference sequence). The CDR3 spells CAWSSGFSGDSYEQYF. The CDR3 DNA sequence: TGTGCCTGGAGTTCGGGGTTCTCAGGGGATTCCTACGAGCAGTACTTC.

This clonotype was counted a few times. J is TRBJ1-5 and V is TRBV24-1; D is possibly TRBD1 (5 bases). The CDR3 contains 14 residues. The germline V gene encodes CDR1 KGHDR and CDR2 SFDVKD. Trimming left V 5 bases short and J 5 bases short, with 12 bases between. DNA for the CDR3: TGTGCCACCAGTGGTTACGACAGAGATCAGCCCCAGCATTTT. Its translation: CATSGYDRDQPQHF.

This rearrangement joins TRBV6-1 to TRBJ2-7; 7 bases match TRBD2. V was clipped by 5 bases and J by 1 base; unmatched bases: 11. Per the germline V gene, CDR1 is MNHNS and CDR2 is SASEGT. CDR3 length: 16 residues. CDR3 sequence: CASSLTAGVGSYEQYF. The CDR3 DNA reads as TGTGCCAGCAGTCTTACGGCGGGAGTCGGGTCCTACGAGCAGTACTTC.

The chain joins TRBV6-1 to TRBJ2-5; perhaps D is TRBD1 or TRBD2 (6 bases each). The CDR3 length is 13 residues. Trimming removed 6 bases from V and 5 bases from J, with 13 bases in between. Germline CDR1 reads MNHNS; CDR2 reads SASEGT. CDR3 in DNA: TGTGCCAGCAGCAACTACGGGGGCGAGACCCAGTACTTC. Amino acid sequence: CASSNYGGETQYF.

V gene TRBV2 combines with J gene TRBJ2-6, with D possibly being TRBD2 (5 bases). V lost 6 bases to trimming and J lost 2 bases, with 14 bases between them. The germline gives CDR1 SNHLY, CDR2 FYNNEI. The CDR3 length is 16 residues. Here the CDR3 reads CASSALLGAGANVLTF. CDR3 nucleotides: TGTGCCAGCAGCGCTCTCCTCGGGGCTGGGGCCAACGTCCTGACTTTC.

This chain links TRBV7-8 with TRBJ2-5; D unresolved. V lost 4 bases and J lost 1, with 10 bases in between. Germline V gives CDR1 SGHVS, CDR2 FQNEAQ. This CDR3 contains 14 residues. Here the CDR3 reads CASSSRLVQETQYF. In DNA form, the CDR3 reads TGTGCCAGCAGCTCCCGACTTGTCCAAGAGACCCAGTACTTC. Using reference TRBV7-8 and TRBJ2-5 for the parts outside the CDR3, the full variable domain is GAGVSQSPRYKVAKRGQDVALRCDPISGHVSLFWYQQALGQGPEFLTYFQNEAQLDKSGLPSDRFFAERPEGSVSTLKIQRTQQEDSAVYLCASSSRLVQETQYFGPGTRLLVL.

This chain connects TRBV6-5 to TRBJ1-1; 9 nucleotides agree with TRBD1. This CDR3 region has 14 residues. Germline lookup yields CDR1 MNHEY and CDR2 SVGAGI. The trim removed 6 bases at V and 5 bases at J, leaving 7 bases unmatched. As DNA, the CDR3 is TGTGCCAGCAGCTACAGGGGGCAGGGGACTGAAGCTTTCTTT. This codes for CASSYRGQGTEAFF.

This chain connects TRBV2 to TRBJ2-6; no reliable D call. The germline CDR1 and CDR2 sequences are SNHLY and FYNNEI. V gave up 8 bases and J gave up 2 bases, with 7 bases separating them. The CDR3 covers 13 residues. The CDR3 loop reads CASRTAGANVLTF. The CDR3 DNA is TGTGCCAGCCGAACGGCTGGGGCCAACGTCCTGACTTTC.

This clonotype has more than one count but fewer than ten. The chain couples TRBV20-1 to TRBJ2-7, with D possibly matching TRBD1 (7 bases). The CDR3 runs to 15 residues. Trimming shortened V by 1 base and J by 2 bases, and 15 bases separated the two germline ends. Germline-derived CDR1 and CDR2 are DFQATT and SNEGSKA (reference sequence). This CDR3 is CSARVSQGEAYEQYF. As DNA, the CDR3 is TGCAGTGCTAGAGTTTCCCAGGGGGAGGCCTACGAGCAGTACTTC.

The CDR3 region has the DNA TGTGCCACCAGTCTAACTGGGGCCAACGTCCTGACTTTC. The encoded protein is CATSLTGANVLTF. The gene calls are TRBV24-1 and TRBJ2-6, with unresolved D. This CDR3 is built from 13 residues. The V end lost 6 bases, the J end lost 2 bases, and 4 bases lay between the germline ends. Looked up from germline, CDR1 is KGHDR and CDR2 is SFDVKD.

This clonotype was observed a few times. The CDR3, as DNA: TGTGCCAGCAGTTCTGCAGGTAATCAGCCCCAGCATTTT. Its protein product is CASSSAGNQPQHF. This chain connects TRBV2 to TRBJ1-5; D not certain. V was trimmed by 5 bases and J by 4 bases, leaving 9 bases between them. Germline values: CDR1 SNHLY, CDR2 FYNNEI. The CDR3 covers 13 residues.

The chain is built from TRBV7-3 and TRBJ2-3, with a weak D call TRBD1 (6 bases). From germline, CDR1 is SGHTA and CDR2 FQGTGA. V shed 5 bases and J shed 2 bases, with 11 bases lying between them. The CDR3 consists of 14 residues. The CDR3 DNA reads TGTGCCAGCAGCATGGGACAAAACACAGATACGCAGTATTTT. Residues: CASSMGQNTDTQYF. Based on the CDR3 plus reference TRBV7-3 and TRBJ2-3, the full variable domain is GAGVSQTPSNKVTEKGKYVELRCDPISGHTALYWYRQSLGQGPEFLIYFQGTGAADDSGLPNDRFFAVRPEGSVSTLKIQRTERGDSAVYLCASSMGQNTDTQYFGPGTRLTVL.

The chain joins TRBV11-2 to TRBJ2-5; D unclear. The CDR3 extends over 11 amino acids. V lost 5 bases and J 5 bases, leaving 6 bases between the germline ends. Germline V gives CDR1 SGHAT, CDR2 FQNNGV. CDR3 nucleotide sequence: TGTGCCAGCAGCGTCGGGGAGACCCAGTACTTC. Its translation: CASSVGETQYF. The entire variable domain, with the rest obtained from reference TRBV11-2 and TRBJ2-5, is as follows: EAGVAQSPRYKIIEKRQSVAFWCNPISGHATLYWYQQILGQGPKLLIQFQNNGVVDDSQLPKDRFSAERLKGVDSTLKIQPAKLEDSAVYLCASSVGETQYFGPGTRLLVL.

V and J are TRBV5-1 and TRBJ2-7; 8 positions match TRBD1. The CDR3 loop spans 15 amino acids. With 6 bases clipped from V and 6 bases from J, the junction kept 14 bases outside the gene matches. Looked up from germline, CDR1 is SGHRS and CDR2 is YFSETQ. In DNA form, the CDR3 reads TGCGCCAGCACCCCCCTACCGGGACAGGTGGTCGAGCAGTACTTC. Encoded protein: CASTPLPGQVVEQYF.

The gene calls are TRBV7-2 and TRBJ1-1, with D possibly TRBD1 on 6 matching bases. Trimming shortened V by 5 bases and J by 11 bases, and 21 bases separated the two germline ends. CDR1 is SGHTA and CDR2 is FQGNSA in the germline V gene. The CDR3 loop spans 14 amino acids. In DNA form, the CDR3 reads TGTGCCAGCAGCGTCCCGTCGGGAGGGGGGGATGCTTTCTTT. As protein: CASSVPSGGGDAFF.

V usage is TRBV27 and J usage is TRBJ2-1; TRBD2 aligns across 8 bases. There are 18 residues in the CDR3. Germline CDR1 MNHEY, CDR2 SMNVEV (reference sequence). After removal of 2 bases from V and 5 bases from J, the junction contained 14 bases not matched to a gene. CDR3 sequence: CASSLRGRTQKGHNEQFF. CDR3 DNA: TGTGCCAGCAGTTTACGCGGGAGGACCCAAAAAGGGCACAATGAGCAGTTCTTC.

The chain recombines TRBV6-5 with TRBJ1-1; TRBD1 matches at 7 bases. Germline CDR1 reads MNHEY; CDR2 reads SVGAGI. There are 15 residues in the CDR3. Unmatched junction bases numbered 8, after V lost 4 bases and J lost 3 bases. The CDR3 is CASSSRGGGHTEAFF. The CDR3 bases are TGTGCCAGCAGTTCGAGAGGGGGCGGGCACACTGAAGCTTTCTTT.

The genes are TRBV2 and TRBJ2-1, with TRBD2 identical over 9 bases. The CDR3 sequence is 13 residues long. Germline CDR1 SNHLY, CDR2 FYNNEI. The V and J ends lost 7 bases and 8 bases, in that order; junction bases with no gene match: 6. As DNA, the CDR3 is TGTGCCAGCAACCAGCGGGGGGCCGATGAGCAGTTCTTC. Amino acid sequence: CASNQRGADEQFF.